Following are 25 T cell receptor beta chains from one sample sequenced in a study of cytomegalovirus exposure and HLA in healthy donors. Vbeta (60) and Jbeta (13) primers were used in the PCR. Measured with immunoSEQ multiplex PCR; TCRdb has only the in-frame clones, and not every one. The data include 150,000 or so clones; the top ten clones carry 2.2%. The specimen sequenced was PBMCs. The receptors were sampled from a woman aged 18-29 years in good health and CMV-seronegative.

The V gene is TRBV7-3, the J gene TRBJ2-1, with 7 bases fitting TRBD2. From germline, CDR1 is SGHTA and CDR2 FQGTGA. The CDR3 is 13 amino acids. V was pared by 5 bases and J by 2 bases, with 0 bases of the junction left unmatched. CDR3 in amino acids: CASSSGTYNEQFF. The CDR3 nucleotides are TGTGCCAGCAGCAGCGGGACCTACAATGAGCAGTTCTTC.

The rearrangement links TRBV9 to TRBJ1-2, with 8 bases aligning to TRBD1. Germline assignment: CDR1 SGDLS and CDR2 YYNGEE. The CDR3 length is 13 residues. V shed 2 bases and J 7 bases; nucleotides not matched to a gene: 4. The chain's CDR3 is CASSVDRGGGYTF. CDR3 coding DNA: TGTGCCAGCAGCGTTGACAGGGGAGGTGGCTACACCTTC.

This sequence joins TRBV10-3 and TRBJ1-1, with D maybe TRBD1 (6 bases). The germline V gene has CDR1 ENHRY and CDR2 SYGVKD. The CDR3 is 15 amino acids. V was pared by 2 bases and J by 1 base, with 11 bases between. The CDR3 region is CAISEDGGANTEAFF. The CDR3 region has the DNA TGTGCCATCAGTGAGGATGGGGGGGCGAACACTGAAGCTTTCTTT.

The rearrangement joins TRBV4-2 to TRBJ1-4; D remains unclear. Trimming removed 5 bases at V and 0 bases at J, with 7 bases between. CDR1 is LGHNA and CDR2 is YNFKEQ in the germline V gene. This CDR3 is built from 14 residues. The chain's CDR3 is CASSSFATNEKLFF. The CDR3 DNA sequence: TGTGCCAGCAGCAGCTTTGCAACTAATGAAAAACTGTTTTTT.

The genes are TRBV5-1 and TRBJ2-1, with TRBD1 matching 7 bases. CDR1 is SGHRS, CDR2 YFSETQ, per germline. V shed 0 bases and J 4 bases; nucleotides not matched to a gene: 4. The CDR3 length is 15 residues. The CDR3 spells CASSLVQGTYNEQFF. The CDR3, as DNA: TGCGCCAGCAGCTTGGTACAGGGGACGTACAATGAGCAGTTCTTC.

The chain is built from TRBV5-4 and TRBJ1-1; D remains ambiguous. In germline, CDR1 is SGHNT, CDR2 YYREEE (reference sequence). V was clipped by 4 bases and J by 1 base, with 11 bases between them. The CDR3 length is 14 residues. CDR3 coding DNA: TGTGCCAGCAGCCGAGCAGACACGAACACTGAAGCTTTCTTT. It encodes CASSRADTNTEAFF.

The DNA for the CDR3 is TGTGCCAGTCAGCGGGGGGTGAACACTGAAGCTTTCTTT. It specifies CASQRGVNTEAFF. This rearrangement joins TRBV7-2 to TRBJ1-1; D perhaps matches TRBD1 (5 bases). V lost 9 bases to trimming and J lost 0 bases, with 11 bases between them. The CDR3 extends over 13 amino acids. CDR1 is SGHTA and CDR2 is FQGNSA in the germline V gene.

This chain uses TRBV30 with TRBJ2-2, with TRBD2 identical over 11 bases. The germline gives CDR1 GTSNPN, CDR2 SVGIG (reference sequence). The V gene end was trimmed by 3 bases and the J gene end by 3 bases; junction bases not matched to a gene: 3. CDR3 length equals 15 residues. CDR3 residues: CAWSTLAGDTGELFF. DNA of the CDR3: TGTGCCTGGAGCACACTAGCGGGAGACACCGGGGAGCTGTTTTTT.

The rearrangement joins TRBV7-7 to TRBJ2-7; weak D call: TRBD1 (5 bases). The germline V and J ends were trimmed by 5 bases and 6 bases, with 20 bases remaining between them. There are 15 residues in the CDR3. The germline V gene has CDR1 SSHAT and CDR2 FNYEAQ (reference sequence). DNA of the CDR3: TGTGCCAGCAGCCAAGGGGTAGGGCGCAGCAGCGAGCAGTACTTC. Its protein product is CASSQGVGRSSEQYF.

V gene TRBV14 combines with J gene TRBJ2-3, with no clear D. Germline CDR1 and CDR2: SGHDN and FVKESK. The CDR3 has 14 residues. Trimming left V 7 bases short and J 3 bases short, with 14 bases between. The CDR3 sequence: CASKELRDTDTQYF. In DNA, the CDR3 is TGTGCCAGCAAGGAACTACGAGATACAGATACGCAGTATTTT.

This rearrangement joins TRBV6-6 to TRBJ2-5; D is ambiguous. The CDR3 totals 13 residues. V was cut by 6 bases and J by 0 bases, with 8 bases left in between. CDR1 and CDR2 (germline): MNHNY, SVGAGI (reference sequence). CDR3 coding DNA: TGTGCCAGCAGCCGAGCGTACCAAGAGACCCAGTACTTC. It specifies CASSRAYQETQYF.

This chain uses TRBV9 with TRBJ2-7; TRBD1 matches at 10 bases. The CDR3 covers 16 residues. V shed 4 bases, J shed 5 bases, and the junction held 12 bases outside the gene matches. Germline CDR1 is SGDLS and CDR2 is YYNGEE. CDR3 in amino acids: CASSPPSGQGVDEQYF. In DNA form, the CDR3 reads TGTGCCAGCAGCCCGCCCTCAGGACAGGGGGTTGACGAGCAGTACTTC. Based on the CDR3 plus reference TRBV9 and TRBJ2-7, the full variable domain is DSGVTQTPKHLITATGQRVTLRCSPRSGDLSVYWYQQSLDQGLQFLIQYYNGEERAKGNILERFSAQQFPDLHSELNLSSLELGDSALYFCASSPPSGQGVDEQYFGPGTRLTVT.

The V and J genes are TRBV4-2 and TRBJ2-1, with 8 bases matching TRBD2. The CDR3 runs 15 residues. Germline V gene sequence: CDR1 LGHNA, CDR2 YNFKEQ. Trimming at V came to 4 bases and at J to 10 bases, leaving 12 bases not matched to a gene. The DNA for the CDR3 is TGTGCCAGCAGCCTCTACCCAGCGGGAGCAGGGGAGCAGTTCTTC. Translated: CASSLYPAGAGEQFF.

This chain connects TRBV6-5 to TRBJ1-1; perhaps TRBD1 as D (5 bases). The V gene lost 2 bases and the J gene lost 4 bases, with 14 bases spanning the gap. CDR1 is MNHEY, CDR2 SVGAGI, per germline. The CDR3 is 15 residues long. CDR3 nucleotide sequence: TGTGCCAGCAGTTACAAGGGTGGGGGGGGCACTGAAGCTTTCTTT. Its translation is CASSYKGGGGTEAFF.

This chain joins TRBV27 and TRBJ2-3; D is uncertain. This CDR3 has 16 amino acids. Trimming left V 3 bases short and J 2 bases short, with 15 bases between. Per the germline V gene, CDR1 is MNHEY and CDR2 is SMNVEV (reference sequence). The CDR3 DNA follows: TGTGCCAGCAGTTTCGGGTCCTCCCACCTCACAGATACGCAGTATTTT. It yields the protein CASSFGSSHLTDTQYF.

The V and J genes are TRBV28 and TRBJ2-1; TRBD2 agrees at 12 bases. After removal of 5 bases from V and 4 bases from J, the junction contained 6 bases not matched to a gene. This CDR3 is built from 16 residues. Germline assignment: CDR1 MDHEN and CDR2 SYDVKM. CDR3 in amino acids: CASSPPGTSGYNEQFF. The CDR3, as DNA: TGTGCCAGCAGTCCCCCCGGGACTAGCGGGTACAATGAGCAGTTCTTC.

The CDR3 region has the DNA TGTGCCAGCAGCTTAGTTGGCCGGGTTGGCAACTATGGCTACACCTTC. Its protein product is CASSLVGRVGNYGYTF. V and J are TRBV7-2 and TRBJ1-2, with no clear D. This CDR3 comprises 16 residues. V lost 1 base and J lost 2, with 14 bases in between. The germline V gene has CDR1 SGHTA and CDR2 FQGNSA.

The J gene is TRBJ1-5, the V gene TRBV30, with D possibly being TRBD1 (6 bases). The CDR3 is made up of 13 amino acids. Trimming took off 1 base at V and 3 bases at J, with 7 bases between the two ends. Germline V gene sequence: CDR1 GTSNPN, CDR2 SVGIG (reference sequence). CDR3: CAWSGQDNQPQHF. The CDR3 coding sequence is TGTGCCTGGAGTGGACAGGACAATCAGCCCCAGCATTTT.

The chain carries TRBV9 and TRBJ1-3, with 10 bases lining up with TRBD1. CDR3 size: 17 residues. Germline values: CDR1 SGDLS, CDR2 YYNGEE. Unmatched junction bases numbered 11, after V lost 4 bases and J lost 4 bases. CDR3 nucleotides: TGTGCCAGCAGCAAACCTAGACAGGGGGCAGAGGGAAACACCATATATTTT. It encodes CASSKPRQGAEGNTIYF.

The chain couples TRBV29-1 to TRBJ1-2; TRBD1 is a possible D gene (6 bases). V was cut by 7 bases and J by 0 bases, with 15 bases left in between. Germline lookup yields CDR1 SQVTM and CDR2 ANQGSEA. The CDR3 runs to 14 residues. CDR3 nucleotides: TGCAGCGCCGGGAGGGCAGGGGCTAACTATGGCTACACCTTC. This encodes CSAGRAGANYGYTF.

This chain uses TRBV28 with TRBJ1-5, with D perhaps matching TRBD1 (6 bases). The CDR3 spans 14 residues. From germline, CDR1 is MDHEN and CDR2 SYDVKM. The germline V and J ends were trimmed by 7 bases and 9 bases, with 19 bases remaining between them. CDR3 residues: CASTGGQGGGPQHF. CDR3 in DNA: TGTGCCAGCACCGGGGGGCAGGGCGGAGGGCCCCAGCATTTT.

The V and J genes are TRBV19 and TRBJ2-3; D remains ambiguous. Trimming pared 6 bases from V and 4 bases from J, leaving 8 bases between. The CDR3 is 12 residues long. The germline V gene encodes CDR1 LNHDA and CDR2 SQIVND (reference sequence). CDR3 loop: CASSSNSDTQYF. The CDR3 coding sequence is TGTGCCAGTAGCTCAAACTCAGATACGCAGTATTTT.

CDR3 residues: CASSVQGNGYTF. The DNA of the CDR3 is TGTGCCAGCAGCGTACAGGGGAATGGCTACACCTTC. The J gene is TRBJ1-2, the V gene TRBV9, with D tentatively TRBD1 (6 bases). CDR3 length: 12 residues. The V gene lost 1 base and the J gene lost 6 bases, with 7 bases spanning the gap. Germline V gives CDR1 SGDLS, CDR2 YYNGEE.

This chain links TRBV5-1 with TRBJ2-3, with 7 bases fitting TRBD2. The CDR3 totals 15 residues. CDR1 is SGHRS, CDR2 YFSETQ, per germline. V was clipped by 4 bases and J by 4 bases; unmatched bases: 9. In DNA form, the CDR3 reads TGCGCCAGCAGCGGGACGGCGGGAGCTTCAGATACGCAGTATTTT. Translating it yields CASSGTAGASDTQYF.

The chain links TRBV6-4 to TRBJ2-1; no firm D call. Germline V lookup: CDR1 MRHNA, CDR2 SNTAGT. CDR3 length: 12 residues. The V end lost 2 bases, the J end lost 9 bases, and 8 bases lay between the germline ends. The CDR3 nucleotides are TGTGCCAGCAGTGACCACAACAGTGAGCAGTTCTTC. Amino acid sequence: CASSDHNSEQFF.